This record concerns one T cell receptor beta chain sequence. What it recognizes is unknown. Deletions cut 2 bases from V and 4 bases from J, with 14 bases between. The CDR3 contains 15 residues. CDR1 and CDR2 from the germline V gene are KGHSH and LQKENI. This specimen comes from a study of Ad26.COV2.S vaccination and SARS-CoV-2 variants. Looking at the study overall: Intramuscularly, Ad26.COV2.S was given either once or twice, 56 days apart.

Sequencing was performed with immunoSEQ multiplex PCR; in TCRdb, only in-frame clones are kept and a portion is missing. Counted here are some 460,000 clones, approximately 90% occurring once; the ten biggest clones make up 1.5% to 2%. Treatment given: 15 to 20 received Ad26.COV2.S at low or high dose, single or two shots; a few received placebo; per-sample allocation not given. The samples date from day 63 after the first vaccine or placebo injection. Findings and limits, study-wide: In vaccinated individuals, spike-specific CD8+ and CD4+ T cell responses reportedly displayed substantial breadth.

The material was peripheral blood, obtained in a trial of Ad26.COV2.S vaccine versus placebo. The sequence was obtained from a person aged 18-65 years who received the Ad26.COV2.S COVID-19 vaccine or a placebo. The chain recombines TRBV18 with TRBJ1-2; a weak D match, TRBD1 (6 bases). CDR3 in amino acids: CASSPGRTDPYGYTF. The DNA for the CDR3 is TGTGCCAGCTCACCAGGGAGGACAGACCCCTATGGCTACACCTTC. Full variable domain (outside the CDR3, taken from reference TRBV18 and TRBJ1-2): NAGVMQNPRHLVRRRGQEARLRCSPMKGHSHVYWYRQLPEEGLKFMVYLQKENIIDESGMPKERFSAEFPKEGPSILRIQQVVRGDSAAYFCASSPGRTDPYGYTFGSGTRLTVV.